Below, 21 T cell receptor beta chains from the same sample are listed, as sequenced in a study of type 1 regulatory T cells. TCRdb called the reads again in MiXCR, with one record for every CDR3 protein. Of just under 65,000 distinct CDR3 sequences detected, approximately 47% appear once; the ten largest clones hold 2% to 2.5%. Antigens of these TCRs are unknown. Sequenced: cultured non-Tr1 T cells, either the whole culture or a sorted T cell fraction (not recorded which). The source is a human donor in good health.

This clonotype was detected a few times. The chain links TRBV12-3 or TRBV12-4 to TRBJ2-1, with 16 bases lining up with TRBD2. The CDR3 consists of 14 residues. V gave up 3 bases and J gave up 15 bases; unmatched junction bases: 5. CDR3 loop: CASSLGLAGGTRFF. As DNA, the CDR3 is TGTGCCAGCAGTTTGGGACTAGCGGGGGGGACTCGGTTCTTC.

CDR3 in amino acids: CASSAGNAEGTQYF. Written as DNA, the CDR3 is TGTGCCAGCAGCGCCGGAAACGCAGAGGGTACGCAGTATTTT. This chain connects TRBV9 to TRBJ2-3; D might be TRBD2 (5 bases). Trimming left V 3 bases short and J 8 bases short, with 16 bases between. Germline values: CDR1 SGDLS, CDR2 YYNGEE. The CDR3 length is 14 residues.

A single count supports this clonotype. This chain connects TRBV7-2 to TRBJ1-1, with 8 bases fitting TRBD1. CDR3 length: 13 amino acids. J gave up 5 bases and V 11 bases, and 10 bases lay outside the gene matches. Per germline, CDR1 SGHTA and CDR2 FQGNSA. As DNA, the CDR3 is TGTGCCGGAGGGACAGGAAGAGCGACTGAAGCTTTCTTT. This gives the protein CAGGTGRATEAFF.

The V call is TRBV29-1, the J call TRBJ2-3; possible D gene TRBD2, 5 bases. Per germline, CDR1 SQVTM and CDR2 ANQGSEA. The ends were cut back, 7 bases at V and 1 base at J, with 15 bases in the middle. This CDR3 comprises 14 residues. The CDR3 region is CSAARGIRTDTQYF. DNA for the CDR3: TGCAGCGCGGCAAGAGGGATTCGCACAGATACGCAGTATTTT.

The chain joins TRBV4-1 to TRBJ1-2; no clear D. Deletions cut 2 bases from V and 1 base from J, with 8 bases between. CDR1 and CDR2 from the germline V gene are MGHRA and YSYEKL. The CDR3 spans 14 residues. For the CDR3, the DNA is TGCGCCAGCAGCCAACAGGTTTTTAACTATGGCTACACCTTC. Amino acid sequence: CASSQQVFNYGYTF.

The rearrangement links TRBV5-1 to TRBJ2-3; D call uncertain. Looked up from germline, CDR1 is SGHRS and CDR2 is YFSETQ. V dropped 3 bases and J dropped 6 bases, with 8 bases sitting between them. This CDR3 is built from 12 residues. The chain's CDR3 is CASSSQSDTQYF. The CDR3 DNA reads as TGCGCCAGCAGCTCCCAGTCGGATACGCAGTATTTT. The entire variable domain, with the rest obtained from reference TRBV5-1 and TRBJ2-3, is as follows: KAGVTQTPRYLIKTRGQQVTLSCSPISGHRSVSWYQQTPGQGLQFLFEYFSETQRNKGNFPGRFSGRQFSNSRSEMNVSTLELGDSALYLCASSSQSDTQYFGPGTRLTVL.

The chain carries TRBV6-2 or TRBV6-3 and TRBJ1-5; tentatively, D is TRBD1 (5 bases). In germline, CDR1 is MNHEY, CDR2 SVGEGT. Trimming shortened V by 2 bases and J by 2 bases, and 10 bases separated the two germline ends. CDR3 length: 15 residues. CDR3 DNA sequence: TGTGCCAGCAGTTACACTATGGGGGGCAATCAGCCCCAGCATTTT. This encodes CASSYTMGGNQPQHF.

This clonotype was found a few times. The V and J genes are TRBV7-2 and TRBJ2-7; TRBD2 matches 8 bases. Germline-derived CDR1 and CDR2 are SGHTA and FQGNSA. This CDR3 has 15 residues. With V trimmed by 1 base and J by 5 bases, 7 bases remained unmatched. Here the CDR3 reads CASSLDRTGGDEQYF. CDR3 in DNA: TGTGCCAGCAGCTTAGATAGGACGGGGGGGGACGAGCAGTACTTC. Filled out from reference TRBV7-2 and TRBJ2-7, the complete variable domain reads GAGVSQSPSNKVTEKGKDVELRCDPISGHTALYWYRQSLGQGLEFLIYFQGNSAPDKSGLPSDRFSAERTGGSVSTLTIQRTQQEDSAVYLCASSLDRTGGDEQYFGPGTRLTVT.

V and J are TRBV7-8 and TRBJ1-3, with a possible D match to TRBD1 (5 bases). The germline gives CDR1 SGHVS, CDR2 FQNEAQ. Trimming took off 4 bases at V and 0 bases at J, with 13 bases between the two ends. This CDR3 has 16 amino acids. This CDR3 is CASSSYAGNSGNTIYF. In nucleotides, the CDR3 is TGTGCCAGCAGCTCGTACGCAGGGAACTCTGGAAACACCATATATTTT. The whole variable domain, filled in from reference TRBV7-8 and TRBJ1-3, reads GAGVSQSPRYKVAKRGQDVALRCDPISGHVSLFWYQQALGQGPEFLTYFQNEAQLDKSGLPSDRFFAERPEGSVSTLKIQRTQQEDSAVYLCASSSYAGNSGNTIYFGEGSWLTVV.

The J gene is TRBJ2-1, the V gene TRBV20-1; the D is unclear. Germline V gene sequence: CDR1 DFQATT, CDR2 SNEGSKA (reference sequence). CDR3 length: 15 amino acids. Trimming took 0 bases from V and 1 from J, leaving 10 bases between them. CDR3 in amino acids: CSARDPVGSYNEQFF. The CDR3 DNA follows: TGCAGTGCTAGAGACCCCGTGGGGTCCTACAATGAGCAGTTCTTC.

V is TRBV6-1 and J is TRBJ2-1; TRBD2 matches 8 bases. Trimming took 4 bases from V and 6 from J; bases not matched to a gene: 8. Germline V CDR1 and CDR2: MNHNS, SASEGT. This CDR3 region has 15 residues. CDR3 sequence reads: CASSGDGGASNEQFF. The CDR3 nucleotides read TGTGCCAGCAGTGGTGACGGGGGGGCGAGCAATGAGCAGTTCTTC.

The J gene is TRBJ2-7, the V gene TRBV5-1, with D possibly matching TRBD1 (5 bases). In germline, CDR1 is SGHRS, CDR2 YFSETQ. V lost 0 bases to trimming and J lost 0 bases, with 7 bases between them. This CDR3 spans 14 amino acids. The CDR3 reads CASSLGDSSYEQYF. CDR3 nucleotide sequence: TGCGCCAGCAGCTTGGGCGACAGCTCCTACGAGCAGTACTTC.

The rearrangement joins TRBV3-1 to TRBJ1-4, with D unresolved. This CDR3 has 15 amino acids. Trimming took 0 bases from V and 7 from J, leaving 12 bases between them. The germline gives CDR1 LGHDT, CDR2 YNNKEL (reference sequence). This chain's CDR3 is CASSQDGRRTEKLFF. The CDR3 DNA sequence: TGTGCCAGCAGCCAAGACGGCAGGAGGACTGAAAAACTGTTTTTT.

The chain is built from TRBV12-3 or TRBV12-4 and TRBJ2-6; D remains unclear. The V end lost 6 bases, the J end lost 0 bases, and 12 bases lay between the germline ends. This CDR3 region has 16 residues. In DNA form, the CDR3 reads TGTGCCAGCAGATCTCCAGCGAACTCTGGGGCCAACGTCCTGACTTTC. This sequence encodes CASRSPANSGANVLTF.

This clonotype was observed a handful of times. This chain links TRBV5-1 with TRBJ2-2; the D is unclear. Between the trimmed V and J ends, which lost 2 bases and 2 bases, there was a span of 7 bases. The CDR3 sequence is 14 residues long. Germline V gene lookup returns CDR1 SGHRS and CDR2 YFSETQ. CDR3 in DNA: TGCGCCAGCAGCTTCGGCCTTAACACCGGGGAGCTGTTTTTT. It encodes CASSFGLNTGELFF.

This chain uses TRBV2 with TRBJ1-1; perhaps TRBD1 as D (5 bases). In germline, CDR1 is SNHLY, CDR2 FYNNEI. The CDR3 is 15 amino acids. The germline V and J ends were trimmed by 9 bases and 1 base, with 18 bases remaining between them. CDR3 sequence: CARGPQGGWNTEAFF. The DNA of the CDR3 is TGTGCCAGGGGACCGCAGGGTGGGTGGAACACTGAAGCTTTCTTT.

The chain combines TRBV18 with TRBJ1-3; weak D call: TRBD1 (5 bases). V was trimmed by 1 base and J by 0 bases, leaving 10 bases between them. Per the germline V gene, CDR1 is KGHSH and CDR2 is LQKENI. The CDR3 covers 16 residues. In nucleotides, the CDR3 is TGTGCCAGCTCACCACAAGGGGCTCTCTCTGGAAACACCATATATTTT. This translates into CASSPQGALSGNTIYF.

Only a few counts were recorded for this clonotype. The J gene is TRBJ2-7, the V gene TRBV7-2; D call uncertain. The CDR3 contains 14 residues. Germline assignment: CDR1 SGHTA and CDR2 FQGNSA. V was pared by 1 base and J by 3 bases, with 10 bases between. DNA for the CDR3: TGTGCCAGCAGCTTAGAGGTGCGGAGCTACGAGCAGTACTTC. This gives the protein CASSLEVRSYEQYF.

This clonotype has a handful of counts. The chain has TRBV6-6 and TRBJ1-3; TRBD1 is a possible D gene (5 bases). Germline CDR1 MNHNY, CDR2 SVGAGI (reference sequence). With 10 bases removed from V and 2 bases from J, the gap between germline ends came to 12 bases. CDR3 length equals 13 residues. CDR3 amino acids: CAISETAGNTIYF. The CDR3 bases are TGTGCCATTTCAGAGACAGCTGGAAACACCATATATTTT.

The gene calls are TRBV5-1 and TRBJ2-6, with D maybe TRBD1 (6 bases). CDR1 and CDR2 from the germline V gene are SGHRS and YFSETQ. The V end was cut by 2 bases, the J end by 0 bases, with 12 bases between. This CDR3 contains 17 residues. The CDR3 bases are TGCGCCAGCAGCTTTGACAGGAGCGGCTCTGGGGCCAACGTCCTGACTTTC. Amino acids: CASSFDRSGSGANVLTF.

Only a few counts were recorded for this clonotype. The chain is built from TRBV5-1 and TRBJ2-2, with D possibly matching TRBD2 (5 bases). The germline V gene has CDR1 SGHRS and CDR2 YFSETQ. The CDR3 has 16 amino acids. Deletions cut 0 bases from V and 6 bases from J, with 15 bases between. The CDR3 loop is CASSLVAGVIPGELFF. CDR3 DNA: TGCGCCAGCAGCTTGGTCGCGGGTGTGATCCCCGGGGAGCTGTTTTTT.